Shown below are 3 T cell receptor beta chains from a single sample sequenced in a study of blood T cell repertoires in COVID-19. Some clones are missing from TCRdb's copy, which holds only in-frame ones; the method was immunoSEQ multiplex PCR. In the table there are roughly 380,000 clones, around 89% of which are singletons. The sample consisted of peripheral blood. The receptors were gathered from a woman aged 40 to 50 with COVID-19, enrolled during active disease.

The chain couples TRBV10-3 to TRBJ2-7; 11 bases are a match to TRBD2. The CDR3 loop spans 17 amino acids. Germline V gene data show CDR1 as ENHRY and CDR2 as SYGVKD. V shed 2 bases and J 2 bases; nucleotides not matched to a gene: 8. As DNA, the CDR3 is TGTGCCATCAGTGAGCCCATCGGGACTAGCGGTGCCTACGAGCAGTACTTC. As protein: CAISEPIGTSGAYEQYF.

The V gene is TRBV7-9, the J gene TRBJ2-1, with 11 bases lining up with TRBD2. V was clipped by 5 bases and J by 6 bases; unmatched bases: 9. CDR1 SEHNR and CDR2 FQNEAQ come from the germline V gene (reference sequence). This CDR3 contains 16 residues. The CDR3 DNA reads TGTGCCAGCAGCGGGAGGGCTAGCGGGAGGATCAATGAGCAGTTCTTC. It translates to CASSGRASGRINEQFF.

The chain employs TRBV27 and TRBJ2-1; possibly TRBD2 for D (6 bases). Trimming pared 4 bases from V and 7 bases from J, leaving 17 bases between. From germline, CDR1 is MNHEY and CDR2 SMNVEV (reference sequence). The CDR3 length is 15 residues. The CDR3 nucleotides read TGTGCCAGCAGTTCGCCGGGACGGGGGAGGAATGAGCAGTTCTTC. Its protein product is CASSSPGRGRNEQFF.